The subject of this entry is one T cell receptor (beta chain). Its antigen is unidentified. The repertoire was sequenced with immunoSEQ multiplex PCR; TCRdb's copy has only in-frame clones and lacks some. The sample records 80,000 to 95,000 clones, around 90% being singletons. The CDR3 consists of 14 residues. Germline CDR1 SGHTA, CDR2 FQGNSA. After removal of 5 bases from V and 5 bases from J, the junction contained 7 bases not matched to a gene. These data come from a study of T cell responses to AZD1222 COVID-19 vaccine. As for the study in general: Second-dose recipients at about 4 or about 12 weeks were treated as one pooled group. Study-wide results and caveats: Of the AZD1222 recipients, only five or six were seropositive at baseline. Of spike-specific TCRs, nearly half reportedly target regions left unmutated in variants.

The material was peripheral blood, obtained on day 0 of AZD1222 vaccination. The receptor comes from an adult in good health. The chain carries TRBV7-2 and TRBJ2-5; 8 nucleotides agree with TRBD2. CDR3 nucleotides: TGTGCCAGCAGCCCCCCGGGGGGGCGGGAGACCCAGTACTTC. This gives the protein CASSPPGGRETQYF. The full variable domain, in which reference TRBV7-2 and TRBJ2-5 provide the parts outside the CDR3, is GAGVSQSPSNKVTEKGKDVELRCDPISGHTALYWYRQSLGQGLEFLIYFQGNSAPDKSGLPSDRFSAERTGGSVSTLTIQRTQQEDSAVYLCASSPPGGRETQYFGPGTRLLVL.